These 30 T cell receptor beta chains originate from one sample sequenced in a study of T cell responses to AZD1222 COVID-19 vaccine. Repertoires were generated with immunoSEQ multiplex PCR, while TCRdb's copy carries only in-frame clones and drops some. This sample yields around 120,000 clones, of which 93% are seen a single time; about 5% belongs to the top ten. The specimen comprised peripheral blood, sampled 28 days after the second AZD1222 dose. These receptors were collected from an adult who received the AZD1222 COVID-19 vaccine.

The V and J genes are TRBV5-1 and TRBJ2-1, with a weak D call TRBD2 (6 bases). V was trimmed by 1 base and J by 14 bases, leaving 13 bases between them. The CDR3 consists of 12 residues. Germline loops: CDR1 SGHRS, CDR2 YFSETQ. CDR3 DNA sequence: TGCGCCAGCAGCTTGCCACCGGGAGAGGAGTTCTTC. It specifies CASSLPPGEEFF. The entire variable domain, with the rest obtained from reference TRBV5-1 and TRBJ2-1, is as follows: KAGVTQTPRYLIKTRGQQVTLSCSPISGHRSVSWYQQTPGQGLQFLFEYFSETQRNKGNFPGRFSGRQFSNSRSEMNVSTLELGDSALYLCASSLPPGEEFFGPGTRLTVL.

This clone has a single count. The chain is built from TRBV7-2 and TRBJ2-6, with D perhaps matching TRBD1 (5 bases). There are 16 residues in the CDR3. V lost 6 bases and J lost 4, with 16 bases in between. Looked up from germline, CDR1 is SGHTA and CDR2 is FQGNSA. CDR3 nucleotides: TGTGCCAGCAGTTTGGGGCCAGCTGCCGGGGCCAACGTCCTGACTTTC. Translation: CASSLGPAAGANVLTF.

This chain uses TRBV24-1 with TRBJ2-2, with D perhaps given as TRBD1 or TRBD2 (7 bases each). The CDR3 sequence is 17 residues long. Between the trimmed V and J ends, which lost 6 bases and 0 bases, there was a span of 16 bases. Germline V gives CDR1 KGHDR, CDR2 SFDVKD. CDR3 nucleotides: TGTGCCACCAGTTCGGCCGGGGGGACAGCGAACACCGGGGAGCTGTTTTTT. Amino acids: CATSSAGGTANTGELFF.

This chain's CDR3 is CASSPAGPAYEQYF. In DNA, the CDR3 is TGTGCCAGCAGCCCCGCTGGTCCGGCATACGAGCAGTACTTC. This sequence joins TRBV9 and TRBJ2-7, with D uncertain. Trimming left V 4 bases short and J 4 bases short, with 15 bases between. CDR1 is SGDLS and CDR2 is YYNGEE in the germline V gene. The CDR3 sequence is 14 residues long.

This chain links TRBV12-3 or TRBV12-4 with TRBJ2-1; unclear D gene. This CDR3 is built from 9 residues. The V gene lost 5 bases and the J gene lost 15 bases, with 8 bases spanning the gap. DNA of the CDR3: TGTGCCAGCAGTCCAAACCTGTTCTTC. Amino acids: CASSPNLFF.

The chain carries TRBV6-5 and TRBJ2-5, with TRBD2 matching over 7 bases. This CDR3 has 14 amino acids. CDR1 is MNHEY, CDR2 SVGAGI, per germline. V shed 6 bases, J shed 2 bases, and the junction held 6 bases outside the gene matches. The CDR3 protein is CASSPSGGQETQYF. For the CDR3, the DNA is TGTGCCAGCAGCCCCTCGGGGGGACAAGAGACCCAGTACTTC.

The gene calls are TRBV4-3 and TRBJ1-6; a weak D match, TRBD1 (5 bases). The CDR3 extends over 15 amino acids. Trimming cost V 0 bases and J 8 bases, with 11 bases left between them. CDR1 is LGHNA and CDR2 is YSLEER in the germline V gene. The CDR3 reads CASSQDRDGYSPLHF. CDR3 bases: TGCGCCAGCAGCCAAGACAGGGACGGGTATTCACCCCTCCACTTT.

The chain links TRBV6-5 to TRBJ2-1, with a tentative D call TRBD2 (5 bases). Trimming took 8 bases from V and 4 from J, leaving 12 bases between them. In germline, CDR1 is MNHEY, CDR2 SVGAGI. The CDR3 is 13 residues long. The CDR3 spells CASRVALYNEQFF. The CDR3 coding sequence is TGTGCCAGCCGAGTAGCGCTTTACAATGAGCAGTTCTTC.

The chain is built from TRBV15 and TRBJ1-2, with a possible D match to TRBD1 (6 bases). The CDR3 is 13 amino acids. Trimming pared 0 bases from V and 5 bases from J, leaving 7 bases between. Germline lookup yields CDR1 LNHNV and CDR2 YYDKDF (reference sequence). The CDR3 DNA follows: TGTGCCACCAGCAGAGAAACAGGGTATGGCTACACCTTC. This sequence encodes CATSRETGYGYTF.

This clone was found once. V usage is TRBV3-1 (or the pseudogene TRBV3-2) and J usage is TRBJ2-1; 9 nucleotides align to TRBD2. The germline V gene encodes CDR1 LGHDT and CDR2 YNNKEL (reference sequence). The V gene end was trimmed by 0 bases and the J gene end by 6 bases; junction bases not matched to a gene: 9. This CDR3 is built from 17 residues. CDR3 coding DNA: TGTGCCAGCAGCCAAGATGGTGGCGGGAGGGCCTGCAATGAGCAGTTCTTC. Protein: CASSQDGGGRACNEQFF.

In its sample, this clone was seen once. The chain recombines TRBV5-6 with TRBJ2-7, with 11 bases that match TRBD2. The CDR3 runs to 17 residues. The V segment lost 4 bases and the J segment 2 bases; nucleotides outside the gene matches: 11. Germline V gene lookup returns CDR1 SGHDT and CDR2 YYEEEE. The CDR3 DNA follows: TGTGCCAGCAGCGCCCCAGCCGATAGCGGGGGGGCCTACGAGCAGTACTTC. Its translation is CASSAPADSGGAYEQYF.

The chain couples TRBV11-2 to TRBJ2-7; D unclear. Trimming cost V 3 bases and J 6 bases, with 12 bases left between them. CDR1 and CDR2 from the germline V gene are SGHAT and FQNNGV. This CDR3 is 13 amino acids long. CDR3 nucleotide sequence: TGTGCCAGCAGCTTTGATAGGGTAGGCGAGCAGTACTTC. The encoded protein is CASSFDRVGEQYF.

CDR3 nucleotides: TGCGCCAGCACGGCAGGGAGCATAGATCAGCCCCAGCATTTT. Protein: CASTAGSIDQPQHF. The V and J genes are TRBV10-2 and TRBJ1-5, with D possibly TRBD1 on 5 matching bases. Germline values: CDR1 WSHSY, CDR2 SAAADI. The V end lost 7 bases, the J end lost 5 bases, and 15 bases lay between the germline ends. The CDR3 loop spans 14 amino acids.

The chain employs TRBV29-1 and TRBJ1-4; D gene ambiguous. Germline V gene lookup returns CDR1 SQVTM and CDR2 ANQGSEA. The CDR3 is 13 amino acids. The V gene lost 4 bases and the J gene lost 5 bases, with 11 bases spanning the gap. DNA for the CDR3: TGCAGCGTTGGAGAGAAGCCAAATGAAAAACTGTTTTTT. This sequence encodes CSVGEKPNEKLFF.

The V and J genes are TRBV5-5 and TRBJ2-1; maybe TRBD2 (6 bases). Germline lookup yields CDR1 SGHKS and CDR2 YYEKEE (reference sequence). This CDR3 has 14 amino acids. Deletions cut 3 bases from V and 6 bases from J, with 13 bases between. The CDR3, as DNA: TGTGCCAGCAGCTACCGAACTAGCACCAATGAGCAGTTCTTC. It translates to CASSYRTSTNEQFF.

This chain links TRBV4-1 with TRBJ2-5, with no clear D. The CDR3 sequence is 13 residues long. Per germline, CDR1 MGHRA and CDR2 YSYEKL. The V gene lost 1 base and the J gene lost 5 bases, with 8 bases spanning the gap. The CDR3: CASSQVVRETQYF. CDR3 sequence (DNA): TGCGCCAGCAGCCAAGTGGTCCGGGAGACCCAGTACTTC.

V and J are TRBV6-6 and TRBJ1-3; D not certain. This CDR3 region has 16 residues. The V gene lost 0 bases and the J gene lost 0 bases, with 9 bases spanning the gap. Per germline, CDR1 MNHNY and CDR2 SVGAGI (reference sequence). CDR3: CASSYSIADSGNTIYF. CDR3 nucleotides: TGTGCCAGCAGTTACTCGATTGCGGACTCTGGAAACACCATATATTTT.

Only one count was recorded for this clone. V and J are TRBV7-3 and TRBJ2-1, with TRBD2 identical over 7 bases. Germline values: CDR1 SGHTA, CDR2 FQGTGA. This CDR3 has 15 amino acids. Trimming took 2 bases from V and 7 from J; bases not matched to a gene: 8. CDR3 residues: CASSLRAGPLNEQFF. The CDR3 region has the DNA TGTGCCAGCAGCTTACGAGCGGGGCCCTTAAATGAGCAGTTCTTC. Drawing the rest from reference TRBV7-3 and TRBJ2-1, the complete variable domain is GAGVSQTPSNKVTEKGKYVELRCDPISGHTALYWYRQSLGQGPEFLIYFQGTGAADDSGLPNDRFFAVRPEGSVSTLKIQRTERGDSAVYLCASSLRAGPLNEQFFGPGTRLTVL.

This chain connects TRBV6-5 to TRBJ1-5; D uncertain. V shed 5 bases and J shed 0 bases, with 5 bases lying between them. Germline V gene data show CDR1 as MNHEY and CDR2 as SVGAGI. The CDR3 is 13 residues long. CDR3 sequence (DNA): TGTGCCAGCAGTCATGATAGCAATCAGCCCCAGCATTTT. The encoded protein is CASSHDSNQPQHF.

The chain recombines TRBV27 with TRBJ1-1; a possible D gene is TRBD1 (5 bases). Deletions cut 6 bases from V and 10 bases from J, with 18 bases between. The CDR3 loop spans 13 amino acids. Per the germline V gene, CDR1 is MNHEY and CDR2 is SMNVEV (reference sequence). In DNA, the CDR3 is TGTGCCAGCAGCCGGGGCCTCGGAGCCAGAGCTTTCTTT. Translated: CASSRGLGARAFF.

The rearrangement joins TRBV7-8 to TRBJ2-3, with D hard to call. The CDR3 covers 15 residues. The V and J ends lost 1 base and 1 base respectively, with 9 bases between them. Germline V gene lookup returns CDR1 SGHVS and CDR2 FQNEAQ. CDR3 sequence reads: CASSLDSLGTDTQYF. The CDR3 DNA reads TGTGCCAGCAGCTTAGACTCTTTAGGCACAGATACGCAGTATTTT.

This chain connects TRBV7-2 to TRBJ2-5; D is possibly TRBD2 (5 bases). CDR1 is SGHTA and CDR2 is FQGNSA in the germline V gene. V was shortened by 3 bases and J by 9 bases, with 17 bases between the two germline ends. CDR3 length equals 14 residues. The CDR3 region is CASSFDQRTSAQYF. As DNA, the CDR3 is TGTGCCAGCAGCTTCGATCAGCGGACCTCTGCCCAGTACTTC. The whole variable domain, remainder taken from reference TRBV7-2 and TRBJ2-5, is GAGVSQSPSNKVTEKGKDVELRCDPISGHTALYWYRQSLGQGLEFLIYFQGNSAPDKSGLPSDRFSAERTGGSVSTLTIQRTQQEDSAVYLCASSFDQRTSAQYFGPGTRLLVL.

The rearrangement joins TRBV7-2 to TRBJ2-1; D might be TRBD2 (6 bases). Trimming stripped 2 bases from V and 5 bases from J, with 16 bases between. Germline V CDR1 and CDR2: SGHTA, FQGNSA. This CDR3 comprises 16 residues. DNA for the CDR3: TGTGCCAGCAGCTTACGCCGACTAGGCACAGACAATGAGCAGTTCTTC. The encoded protein is CASSLRRLGTDNEQFF.

The chain recombines TRBV29-1 with TRBJ2-3, with 7 positions matching TRBD2. The junction had 8 bases not matched to a gene; V was cut back by 4 bases and J by 4 bases. From germline, CDR1 is SQVTM and CDR2 ANQGSEA. The CDR3 covers 14 residues. The CDR3 spells CSVVRGRGADTQYF. The CDR3, as DNA: TGCAGCGTTGTTCGTGGGAGGGGTGCAGATACGCAGTATTTT.

Here the CDR3 reads CASSYPGVYEQFF. DNA of the CDR3: TGTGCCAGCAGTTACCCGGGGGTGTACGAGCAGTTCTTC. This chain uses TRBV6-5 with TRBJ2-1, with D maybe TRBD2 (6 bases). The V gene lost 2 bases and the J gene lost 10 bases, with 12 bases spanning the gap. This CDR3 has 13 residues. Germline assignment: CDR1 MNHEY and CDR2 SVGAGI.

V is TRBV2 and J is TRBJ1-2; unclear D gene. Germline V CDR1 and CDR2: SNHLY, FYNNEI. This CDR3 region has 13 residues. V was shortened by 8 bases and J by 6 bases, with 16 bases between the two germline ends. CDR3 nucleotide sequence: TGTGCCAGCCAGTGGGCACTTGAAAATGGCTACACCTTC. Protein: CASQWALENGYTF.

V usage is TRBV19 and J usage is TRBJ1-1, with a possible D match to TRBD1 (5 bases). This CDR3 spans 16 amino acids. V lost 1 base, J lost 5 bases, and 17 bases lay in between. CDR1 LNHDA and CDR2 SQIVND come from the germline V gene (reference sequence). CDR3 in amino acids: CASSIVLIGGVTEAFF. CDR3 in DNA: TGTGCCAGTAGTATAGTTCTTATTGGGGGGGTAACTGAAGCTTTCTTT.

The V and J genes are TRBV3-1 (or the pseudogene TRBV3-2) and TRBJ2-7, with 8 bases fitting TRBD2. The V gene's germline CDR1 is LGHDT and CDR2 YNNKEL (reference sequence). The CDR3 runs to 16 residues. With 0 bases clipped from V and 2 bases from J, the junction kept 6 bases outside the gene matches. The CDR3 sequence: CASSQDKRGPPYEQYF. Here the CDR3 DNA reads TGTGCCAGCAGCCAAGATAAGCGGGGGCCACCCTACGAGCAGTACTTC.

The genes are TRBV19 and TRBJ2-3, with D maybe TRBD1 (5 bases). This CDR3 has 12 amino acids. Germline V gene lookup returns CDR1 LNHDA and CDR2 SQIVND (reference sequence). Deletions cut 6 bases from V and 4 bases from J, with 8 bases between. The DNA for the CDR3 is TGTGCCAGTAGCCCAGGGCCAGATACGCAGTATTTT. Translating gives CASSPGPDTQYF.

The chain carries TRBV6-5 and TRBJ1-5; D unclear. CDR1 and CDR2 from the germline V gene are MNHEY and SVGAGI. This CDR3 comprises 12 residues. V was pared by 10 bases and J by 0 bases, with 7 bases between. CDR3 sequence: CATTYSNQPQHF. The CDR3 region has the DNA TGTGCCACCACCTATAGCAATCAGCCCCAGCATTTT.